The rows below give T cell receptor beta chains drawn from one sample of a study of blood T cells in healthy people across ages. TCRdb fed the 5' RACE reads into MiXCR, producing one record per CDR3 protein. The data contain approximately 830,000 distinct CDR3 sequences, around two thirds of them seen just once; the ten biggest clones take up around 30%. The sequencing sample was made of blood. The receptors originated from a young man in good health. Both conserved end residues are part of each CDR3. A D gene is named only where the DNA matches it firmly. Clone size is stated in some rows and not others, as once, few, many or a class when expanded.

v_call,clone_size,d_call,j_call,cdr3_nt,cdr3_aa
TRBV3-1,.,TRBD1,TRBJ1-2,TGTGCCAGCGGCCCACAGGGGTATCGTGGCTACACCTTC,CASGPQGYRGYTF
TRBV7-3,.,TRBD2,TRBJ2-1,TGTGCCAGCAGAGCAGCGGGGGGGCCCTCCAATGAGCAGTTCTTC,CASRAAGGPSNEQFF
TRBV20-1,.,.,TRBJ2-5,TGCAGTGGCATCTCCACCGGGACCCACGAAGAGACCCAGTACTTC,CSGISTGTHEETQYF
TRBV6-2/TRBV6-3,.,.,TRBJ2-4,TGTGCCAGCAGTTTCCGTGGACTAGCCAAAAACATTCAGTACTTC,CASSFRGLAKNIQYF
TRBV12-3/TRBV12-4,few,.,TRBJ2-7,TGTGCCAGCAGTTTAGAGGGTCTACTCCCCTACGAGCAGTACTTC,CASSLEGLLPYEQYF
TRBV9,.,TRBD1,TRBJ2-7,TGTGCCAGCAGCGCCCGGGACAGGGAGGACGAGCAGTACTTC,CASSARDREDEQYF
TRBV20-1,.,.,TRBJ1-1,TGCAGTGCTAGACCTATAGCTTTCTTT,CSARPIAFF
TRBV7-9,.,.,TRBJ2-2,TGTGCCGGGGACCTTGACAACACCGGGGAGCTGTTTTTT,CAGDLDNTGELFF
TRBV10-3,few,.,TRBJ2-7,TGTGCCATCAGTGACCCGAGAGGGACCTACGAGCAGTACTTC,CAISDPRGTYEQYF
TRBV7-9,.,.,TRBJ2-1,TGTACCAGCAGCTTCGTGGGGGGCCATGAGCAGTTCTTC,CTSSFVGGHEQFF
TRBV4-3,.,TRBD2,TRBJ2-1,TGCGCCAGCAGCCAAGATCGGGGGGGAACGCGGTCTTCCTACAATGAGCAGTTCTTC,CASSQDRGGTRSSYNEQFF
TRBV13,.,.,TRBJ1-4,TGTGCCAGCAGCTTAGAGGGGGGCCCCCGCGCAACTAATGAAAAACTGTTTTTT,CASSLEGGPRATNEKLFF
TRBV10-3,.,TRBD2,TRBJ2-7,TGTGCCATCAGTGAGGTGGGGGGGAAATCCTACAAGCAGTACTTC,CAISEVGGKSYKQYF
TRBV11-2,once,.,TRBJ1-1,TGTGCCAGCAGCCCCGGTACGAACACTGAAGCTTTCTTT,CASSPGTNTEAFF
TRBV10-3,once,TRBD1,TRBJ2-1,TGTGCCATCAGTGAAGGAGGCAGGGGGAAGGGGGAGCAGTTCTTC,CAISEGGRGKGEQFF
TRBV2,.,TRBD1,TRBJ1-5,TGTGCCGGCGGGACAGGGTATACTTATCAGCCCCAGCATTTT,CAGGTGYTYQPQHF
TRBV4-3,once,.,TRBJ2-1,TGCGCCAGCAGCCAAGATAAAGTATGGACGGTCAATGAGCAGTTCTTC,CASSQDKVWTVNEQFF
TRBV10-3,.,TRBD2,TRBJ2-1,TGTGCCATCAGTGAGTCTAGCGGGGGAGTCAATGAGCAGTTCTTC,CAISESSGGVNEQFF
TRBV6-6,.,TRBD2,TRBJ2-3,TGTGCCAGCAGTTACGCAACTAGCGGCACAGATACGCAGTATTTT,CASSYATSGTDTQYF
TRBV20-1,few,.,TRBJ1-6,TGCAGTGGGACAGCTATGTATAATTCACCCCTCCACTTT,CSGTAMYNSPLHF
TRBV5-1,once,.,TRBJ2-3,TGCGCCAGCAGCTTGGGGGTTGACGGCACAGATACGCAGTATTTT,CASSLGVDGTDTQYF
TRBV6-1,.,.,TRBJ1-2,TGTGCCAGCAGTGAAGGGGACCTAGGAGTCTATGGCTACACCTTC,CASSEGDLGVYGYTF
TRBV27,.,.,TRBJ1-2,TGTGCCAGCAGTGCCAAGGGCTTTCTTTATGGCTACACCTTC,CASSAKGFLYGYTF
TRBV10-3,.,.,TRBJ1-1,TGTGCCATCAGTGAGTCACCCAGGGACACTGAAGCTTTCTTT,CAISESPRDTEAFF
TRBV11-1,.,TRBD1,TRBJ2-2,TGTGCCAGCAGCTTTGAGACAGGGGCCGCGAACACCGGGGAGCTGTTTTTT,CASSFETGAANTGELFF
TRBV7-9,.,.,TRBJ1-2,TGTGCCAGCAGCTTAGGACTTACGGAAAACTATGGCTACACCTTC,CASSLGLTENYGYTF
TRBV27,.,TRBD1,TRBJ2-2,TGTGCCAGCAGTTTCGGGACAGGGTTACCCGGGGAGCTGTTTTTT,CASSFGTGLPGELFF
TRBV6-5,.,.,TRBJ2-7,TGTGCCAGCAGTTACTCTATCGATTCTGGCTACGAGCAGTACTTC,CASSYSIDSGYEQYF
TRBV5-1,.,TRBD1,TRBJ1-5,TGCGCCAGCAGGCAGGGGGAGGGCAATCAGCCCCAGCATTTT,CASRQGEGNQPQHF
TRBV27,.,.,TRBJ2-1,TGTGCCACCCAGGCGACCCCATACAATGAGCAGTTCTTC,CATQATPYNEQFF
TRBV20-1,many,TRBD2,TRBJ2-5,TGCAGTAGTTCTAGCGGGGCCTGGGAGACCCAGTACTTC,CSSSSGAWETQYF
TRBV4-3,.,TRBD1,TRBJ2-6,TGCGCCAGCAGCCGTGACAGGGGCTCTGGGGCCAACGTCCTGACTTTC,CASSRDRGSGANVLTF
TRBV4-1,once,.,TRBJ2-3,TGCGCCAGCAGCCAAGGCCTACCGAGCGGGCGAGCGGTTGTAGATACGCAGTATTTT,CASSQGLPSGRAVVDTQYF
TRBV21-1,.,.,TRBJ2-5,TGTGCCAGCAAAGGGGGGGAGCAGTACTTC,CASKGGEQYF
TRBV6-5,.,TRBD2,TRBJ2-2,TGTGCCAGCAGTTACGCGGGGGGCCCAGGGACCACCGGGGAGCTGTTTTTT,CASSYAGGPGTTGELFF
TRBV4-3,.,.,TRBJ2-7,TGCGCCAGCAGCCGAGGCGCGGAATCCTACAATGAGCAGTACTTC,CASSRGAESYNEQYF
TRBV5-1,.,TRBD1,TRBJ1-4,TGCGCCAGCAGCACAGGGACAGGGAACGAAAAACTGTTTTTT,CASSTGTGNEKLFF
TRBV7-6,many,TRBD1,TRBJ2-6,TGTGCCAGCAGCTTAGACAGGGGGTCAGGGGCCAACGTCCTGACTTTC,CASSLDRGSGANVLTF
TRBV6-6,.,.,TRBJ2-1,TGTGCCAGCCTCTTAAGGCAGGGAGCAACTCACAATGAGCAGTTCTTC,CASLLRQGATHNEQFF
TRBV27,.,.,TRBJ2-3,TGTGCCAGCAGTTTATATGGCCGGATAGATACGCAGTATTTT,CASSLYGRIDTQYF
TRBV7-9,.,.,TRBJ2-7,TGTGCCAGCAGCGGAGGGGGTGGGGCGGGGGACTTTTACAATGAGCAGTACTTC,CASSGGGGAGDFYNEQYF
TRBV4-3,.,.,TRBJ1-1,TGCGCCAGCAGCCAAGGTTCGGGGACAATGAACACTGAAGCTTTCTTT,CASSQGSGTMNTEAFF
TRBV20-1,.,TRBD2,TRBJ2-7,TGCAGTGCCAAGTCGACTAGCGGCGTTTACGAGCAGTACTTC,CSAKSTSGVYEQYF
TRBV20-1,.,.,TRBJ2-1,TGCAGTGCTAGACGGGGAGGCGGCACGAATGAGCAGTTCTTC,CSARRGGGTNEQFF
TRBV20-1,.,.,TRBJ2-7,TGCAGTGCTAGAACCCTTTACGAGCAGTACTTC,CSARTLYEQYF
TRBV6-2/TRBV6-3,few,.,TRBJ2-1,TGTGCCAGCAGTTACGGAAGGACTGTGTTCGATGAGCAGTTCTTC,CASSYGRTVFDEQFF
TRBV4-2,.,.,TRBJ2-3,TGTGCCAGCTGCCACGGGACTCCTCCAGATACGCAGTATTTT,CASCHGTPPDTQYF
TRBV12-3/TRBV12-4,.,.,TRBJ1-3,TGTGCCAGCAGTTTACAGCTGTCCTCTGGAAACACCATATATTTT,CASSLQLSSGNTIYF
TRBV6-2/TRBV6-3,.,.,TRBJ1-5,TGTGCCAGCAGTTACTCTTTTCGCCACACACGGGGACTTTATAGCAATCAGCCCCAGCATTTT,CASSYSFRHTRGLYSNQPQHF
TRBV6-1,few,.,TRBJ1-5,TGTGCCAGCAGTGAACAGGGAACTCATACTACAGGAAATCAGCCCCAGCATTTT,CASSEQGTHTTGNQPQHF
TRBV3-1,.,.,TRBJ2-5,TGTGCCAGCAGCCGAGTTCGACGGGAGTACCAAGAGACCCAGTACTTC,CASSRVRREYQETQYF
TRBV4-3,.,.,TRBJ2-5,TGCGCCAGCAGCCAAGGAGGACTGCAACAAGAGACCCAGTACTTC,CASSQGGLQQETQYF
TRBV7-2,once,.,TRBJ2-3,TGTGCCAGCAGCTCCAGGGTTCGTACGCAGTATTTT,CASSSRVRTQYF
TRBV7-9,once,.,TRBJ2-1,TGTGCCAGCAGCTTACCCACTGGGAGCTCCTACAATGAGCAGTTCTTC,CASSLPTGSSYNEQFF
TRBV4-3,.,.,TRBJ2-2,TGCGCCAGCAGCGGGAGCGAGGGGGTACCCGGGGAGCTGTTTTTT,CASSGSEGVPGELFF
TRBV14,.,.,TRBJ1-5,TGTGCCAGCAGCCAAGGAGAAAGGTTGCCCCAGCATTTT,CASSQGERLPQHF
TRBV27,.,.,TRBJ1-6,TGTGCCAGCAGTGTATGGGCCGGGGGCTCCTATAATTCACCCCTCCACTTT,CASSVWAGGSYNSPLHF
TRBV4-3,.,.,TRBJ1-1,TGCGCCAGCAGCCAAGATTCCAGGAACACTGAAGCTTTCTTT,CASSQDSRNTEAFF
TRBV5-1,once,TRBD1,TRBJ2-1,TGCGCCAGCAACCAACAGGGGGCGCGGGGAGAGACCCAGTTCTTC,CASNQQGARGETQFF